This is a list of T cell receptor beta chains from one sample in a study of blood T cell repertoires in COVID-19. Profiling relied on immunoSEQ multiplex PCR, and the TCRdb table lists in-frame clones only, not all of them. The sample has 150,000 to 170,000 clones, about 86% seen once. What was sequenced was peripheral blood. The receptors derive from a woman aged 55-70 years with acute or convalescent COVID-19. The CDR3 runs from the conserved cysteine through the conserved F or W. The D gene is left open where the match is weak. Size values are once, few and many counts, or a class for expanded clones, and some rows have none.

CDR3: CASSRQQGNTEAFF; DNA: TGTGCCAGCAGTCGACAACAGGGGAACACTGAAGCTTTCTTT; V: TRBV7-9; D: .; J: TRBJ1-1; size: .
CDR3: CASGQAPIYQPQHF; DNA: TGTGCCAGCGGACAAGCCCCAATCTATCAGCCCCAGCATTTT; V: TRBV2; D: .; J: TRBJ1-5; size: .
CDR3: CASSATGTGNNEQFF; DNA: TGTGCCAGCAGCGCTACCGGGACAGGAAACAATGAGCAGTTCTTC; V: TRBV7-9; D: TRBD1; J: TRBJ2-1; size: .
CDR3: CSASTGAGYTF; DNA: TGCAGTGCTAGCACTGGGGCCGGCTACACCTTC; V: TRBV20-1; D: .; J: TRBJ1-2; size: .
CDR3: CASSQGANNSPLHF; DNA: TGTGCCAGCAGCCAAGGAGCTAATAATTCACCCCTCCACTTT; V: TRBV3-1/TRBV3-2; D: .; J: TRBJ1-6; size: .
CDR3: CASSFAEENYGYTF; DNA: TGTGCCAGCAGTTTCGCAGAGGAGAACTATGGCTACACCTTC; V: TRBV27; D: .; J: TRBJ1-2; size: .
CDR3: CASSQDFSTGKDGYTF; DNA: TGTGCCAGCAGCCAAGATTTTTCGACAGGGAAGGATGGCTACACCTTC; V: TRBV3-1/TRBV3-2; D: TRBD1; J: TRBJ1-2; size: .
CDR3: CASRLTGLETQYF; DNA: TGTGCCAGCAGGCTGACAGGGTTGGAGACCCAGTACTTC; V: TRBV28; D: TRBD1; J: TRBJ2-5; size: .
CDR3: CASSPDKIDTQYF; DNA: TGTGCCAGCTCACCGGACAAAATAGATACGCAGTATTTT; V: TRBV18; D: .; J: TRBJ2-3; size: .
CDR3: CASSLSGQGGTTEAFF; DNA: TGCGCCAGCAGCTTGTCAGGACAGGGAGGCACCACTGAAGCTTTCTTT; V: TRBV5-1; D: TRBD1; J: TRBJ1-1; size: .
CDR3: CASSSDRGRETQYF; DNA: TGTGCCAGCAGCTCAGACAGGGGGAGGGAGACCCAGTACTTC; V: TRBV5-8; D: TRBD1; J: TRBJ2-5; size: .
CDR3: CASSPGLAGAWNF; DNA: TGTGCCAGTAGCCCGGGACTAGCGGGGGCATGGAACTTC; V: TRBV19; D: TRBD2; J: TRBJ2-4; size: few
CDR3: CASSLPGNGEKLFF; DNA: TGTGCCAGCAGCCTCCCGGGAAACGGGGAAAAACTGTTTTTT; V: TRBV3-1/TRBV3-2; D: .; J: TRBJ1-4; size: .
CDR3: CASSPGSTSNQPQHF; DNA: TGTGCCAGCAGCCCGGGGTCCACTAGCAATCAGCCCCAGCATTTT; V: TRBV7-9; D: .; J: TRBJ1-5; size: .
CDR3: CASSYSRAYEQYF; DNA: TGTGCCAGCAGTTACTCGAGGGCTTACGAGCAGTACTTC; V: TRBV6-5; D: .; J: TRBJ2-7; size: .
CDR3: CASSGSGYYEQFF; DNA: TGCGCCAGCAGCGGGTCCGGATACTATGAGCAGTTCTTC; V: TRBV10-2; D: .; J: TRBJ2-1; size: .
CDR3: CASSLAGLNTEAFF; DNA: TGTGCCAGCAGCTTAGCGGGACTCAACACTGAAGCTTTCTTT; V: TRBV7-2; D: .; J: TRBJ1-1; size: once
CDR3: CASSLDQGYTGNTIYF; DNA: TGTGCCAGCAGCTTAGACCAGGGTTACACTGGAAACACCATATATTTT; V: TRBV7-9; D: .; J: TRBJ1-3; size: .
CDR3: CASSLRVNTIYF; DNA: TGTGCCAGCAGCTTGCGGGTTAACACCATATATTTT; V: TRBV11-2; D: .; J: TRBJ1-3; size: .
CDR3: CASSLSSGGNNEQFF; DNA: TGTGCCAGCAGCTTAAGTAGCGGGGGGAACAATGAGCAGTTCTTC; V: TRBV7-3; D: TRBD2; J: TRBJ2-1; size: .
CDR3: CASSDIAGGLETQYF; DNA: TGTGCCAGCAGTGATATAGCGGGGGGCCTGGAGACCCAGTACTTC; V: TRBV2; D: TRBD2; J: TRBJ2-5; size: .
CDR3: CAISGGDRGGANEQFF; DNA: TGTGCCATCAGTGGGGGGGACAGGGGCGGCGCCAATGAGCAGTTCTTC; V: TRBV10-3; D: TRBD1; J: TRBJ2-1; size: .
CDR3: CASSRTQGAGDEKLFF; DNA: TGCGCCAGCAGCCGAACCCAGGGGGCGGGGGATGAAAAACTGTTTTTT; V: TRBV4-1; D: TRBD1; J: TRBJ1-4; size: .
CDR3: CASSTSTGDGYTF; DNA: TGTGCCAGTAGTACCTCCACAGGGGATGGCTACACCTTC; V: TRBV19; D: TRBD1; J: TRBJ1-2; size: .
CDR3: CATSRGPGETQYF; DNA: TGTGCCACAAGCCGCGGGCCCGGAGAGACCCAGTACTTC; V: TRBV2; D: .; J: TRBJ2-5; size: .
CDR3: CAWRADVVGRAKGETQYF; DNA: TGTGCCTGGAGGGCCGACGTTGTGGGGAGAGCAAAGGGAGAGACCCAGTACTTC; V: TRBV30; D: .; J: TRBJ2-5; size: .
CDR3: CASFRGAADTQYF; DNA: TGTGCCAGCTTCAGGGGCGCGGCGGATACGCAGTATTTT; V: TRBV21-1; D: .; J: TRBJ2-3; size: .